The present T cell receptor (beta chain) was sequenced within a study of a mutant IDH1 vaccine in newly diagnosed glioma. As for the study in general: Vaccines began 4-6 weeks after radiotherapy alone, or with temozolomide cycles. Of treated patients, approximately 60% were men and approximately 40% women, averaging roughly 37 years. Previous care, which was radiotherapy, temozolomide, or both, most often involved both.

The length of the CDR3 is 16 residues. Looked up from germline, CDR1 is SGHAT and CDR2 is FQNNGV. The V and J ends lost 5 bases and 1 base respectively, with 17 bases between them. Points on this clone: Its antigen is still unknown.

Clones were read by immunoSEQ multiplex PCR, and TCRdb kept only the in-frame ones, dropping some. This repertoire shows about 90,000 clones, around nine tenths found once; its top ten account for 0.77%. The time point is: week 47, end of study. One vaccine dose held 300 ug of mutant IDH1 20-mer peptide and came with topical imiquimod. The patients received vaccinations eight times, in weeks 1, 3, 5, 7, 11, 15, 19 and 23. This clonotype was obtained from a woman aged 45-65 years with glioma. The sample here was PBMCs, taken from a glioma patient whose treatment included an IDH1 peptide vaccine. V is TRBV11-2 and J is TRBJ1-1; D not certain. The CDR3 DNA reads TGTGCCAGCAGCCAAGCACTCCGGGATCCGAACACTGAAGCTTTCTTT. Its protein product is CASSQALRDPNTEAFF. The whole variable domain, remainder taken from reference TRBV11-2 and TRBJ1-1, is EAGVAQSPRYKIIEKRQSVAFWCNPISGHATLYWYQQILGQGPKLLIQFQNNGVVDDSQLPKDRFSAERLKGVDSTLKIQPAKLEDSAVYLCASSQALRDPNTEAFFGQGTRLTVV.